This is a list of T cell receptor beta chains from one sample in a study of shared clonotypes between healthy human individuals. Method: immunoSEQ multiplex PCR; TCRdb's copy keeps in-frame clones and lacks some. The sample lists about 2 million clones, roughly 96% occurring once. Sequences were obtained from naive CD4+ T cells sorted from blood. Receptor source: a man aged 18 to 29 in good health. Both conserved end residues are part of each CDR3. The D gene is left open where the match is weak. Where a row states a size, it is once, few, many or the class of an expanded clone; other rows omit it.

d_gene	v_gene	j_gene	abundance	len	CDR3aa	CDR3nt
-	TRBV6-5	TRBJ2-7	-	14	CASSYYGPVYEQYF	TGTGCCAGCAGTTACTATGGTCCGGTCTACGAGCAGTACTTC
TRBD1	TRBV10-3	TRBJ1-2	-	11	CAIGTGGGYTF	TGTGCCATTGGGACAGGGGGTGGCTACACCTTC
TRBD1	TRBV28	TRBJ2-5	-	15	CASGQGGDPQETQYF	TGTGCCAGCGGACAGGGGGGAGACCCTCAAGAGACCCAGTACTTC
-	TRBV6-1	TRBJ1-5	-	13	CASSERVRQPQHF	TGTGCCAGCAGTGAAAGGGTTCGTCAGCCCCAGCATTTT
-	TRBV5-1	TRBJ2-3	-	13	CASSEVVTDTQYF	TGCGCCAGCAGCGAAGTTGTGACAGATACGCAGTATTTT
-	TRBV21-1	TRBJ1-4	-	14	CASSFQVSNEKLFF	TGTGCCAGCAGCTTTCAGGTCTCTAATGAAAAACTGTTTTTT
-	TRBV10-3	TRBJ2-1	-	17	CAISESVAVQSYNEQFF	TGTGCCATCAGTGAGTCCGTAGCGGTACAGTCCTACAATGAGCAGTTCTTC
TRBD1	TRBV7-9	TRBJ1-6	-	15	CASSLAGGRNSPLHF	TGTGCCAGCAGCTTAGCAGGGGGCAGGAATTCACCCCTCCACTTT
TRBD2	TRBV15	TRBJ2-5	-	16	CATSRDLAGAQETQYF	TGTGCCACCAGCAGAGATTTAGCGGGGGCCCAAGAGACCCAGTACTTC
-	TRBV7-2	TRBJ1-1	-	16	CASSFARQFGNTEAFF	TGTGCCAGCAGTTTCGCCCGACAGTTCGGGAACACTGAAGCTTTCTTT
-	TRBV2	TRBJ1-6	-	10	CASSAPPLHF	TGTGCCAGCAGTGCTCCACCCCTCCACTTT
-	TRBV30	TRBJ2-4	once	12	CAWSRPGNIQYF	TGTGCCTGGTCCCGGCCCGGAAACATTCAGTACTTC
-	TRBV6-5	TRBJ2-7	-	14	CASSYRGWGYEQYF	TGTGCCAGCAGTTATCGGGGGTGGGGTTACGAGCAGTACTTC
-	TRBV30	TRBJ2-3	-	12	CAWRPISDTQYF	TGTGCCTGGCGCCCGATCTCAGATACGCAGTATTTT
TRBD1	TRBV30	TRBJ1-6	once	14	CACGVGTGDSPLHF	TGTGCCTGTGGGGTTGGGACAGGGGATTCACCCCTCCACTTT
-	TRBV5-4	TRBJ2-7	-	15	CASSLVGGATYEQYF	TGTGCCAGCAGCTTGGTGGGGGGCGCCACCTACGAGCAGTACTTC
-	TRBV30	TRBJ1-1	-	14	CAWSFGTGDTEAFF	TGTGCCTGGAGTTTCGGGACGGGGGACACTGAAGCTTTCTTT
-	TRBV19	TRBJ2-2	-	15	CASRPGHLQTGELFF	TGTGCCAGTAGGCCGGGCCATCTTCAAACCGGGGAGCTGTTTTTT
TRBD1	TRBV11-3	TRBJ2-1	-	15	CASSRRDRGSNEQFF	TGTGCCAGCAGCCGCCGGGACAGGGGCTCCAATGAGCAGTTCTTC
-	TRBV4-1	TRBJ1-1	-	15	CASSQENQGWTEAFF	TGCGCCAGCAGCCAAGAAAACCAGGGATGGACTGAAGCTTTCTTT
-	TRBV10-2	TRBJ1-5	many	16	CASSESGLGSNQPQHF	TGCGCCAGCAGTGAGTCCGGGCTGGGGAGCAATCAGCCCCAGCATTTT
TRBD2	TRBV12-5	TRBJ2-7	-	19	CASGGARTSGSLTYYEQYF	TGTGCTAGTGGAGGTGCGAGGACTAGCGGGAGCCTCACCTACTACGAGCAGTACTTC
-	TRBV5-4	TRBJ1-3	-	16	CASSGGPTGSGNTIYF	TGTGCCAGCAGCGGGGGCCCGACGGGATCTGGAAACACCATATATTTT
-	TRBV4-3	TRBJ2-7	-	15	CASSQDPQNSYEQYF	TGCGCCAGCAGCCAAGACCCCCAGAACTCCTACGAGCAGTACTTC
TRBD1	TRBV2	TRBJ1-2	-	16	CASRPATGERTYGYTF	TGTGCCAGCAGGCCCGCCACAGGGGAAAGGACCTATGGCTACACCTTC
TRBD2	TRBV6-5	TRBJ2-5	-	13	CASRRPGGETQYF	TGTGCCAGCAGGAGACCGGGGGGGGAGACCCAGTACTTC
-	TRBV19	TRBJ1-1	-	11	CASSVRSEAFF	TGTGCCAGTAGCGTACGGTCTGAAGCTTTCTTT
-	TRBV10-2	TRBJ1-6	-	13	CASSEQLNSPLHF	TGCGCCAGCAGTGAACAGCTGAATTCACCCCTCCACTTT
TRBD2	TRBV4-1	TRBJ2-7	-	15	CASSQVIAGGYEQYF	TGCGCCAGCAGCCAGGTAATAGCGGGAGGTTACGAGCAGTACTTC
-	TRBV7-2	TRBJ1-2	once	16	CASSSPSSARLYGYTF	TGTGCCAGCAGCTCCCCGAGTAGCGCCCGCCTCTATGGCTACACCTTC
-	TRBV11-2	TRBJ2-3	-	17	CASSLVFSSVLTDTQYF	TGTGCCAGCAGCTTAGTCTTTAGCTCGGTCCTCACAGATACGCAGTATTTT
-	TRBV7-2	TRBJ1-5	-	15	CASSFTPGGNQPQHF	TGTGCCAGCAGCTTCACCCCGGGGGGGAATCAGCCCCAGCATTTT
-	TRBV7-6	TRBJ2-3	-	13	CASSRNFGDTQYF	TGTGCCAGCAGCCGAAACTTCGGGGATACGCAGTATTTT
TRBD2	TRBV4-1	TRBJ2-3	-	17	CASSQSGTGGPTDTQYF	TGCGCCAGCAGCCAATCCGGGACGGGGGGGCCTACAGATACGCAGTATTTT
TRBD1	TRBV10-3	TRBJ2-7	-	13	CAITTGVLDEQYF	TGTGCCATTACGACAGGGGTCCTGGACGAGCAGTACTTC
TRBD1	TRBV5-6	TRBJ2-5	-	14	CASSSSGTGETQYF	TGTGCCAGCAGCTCTTCCGGGACAGGAGAGACCCAGTACTTC
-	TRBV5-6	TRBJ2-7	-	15	CASSLGGVLSYEQCF	TGTGCCAGCAGCTTGGGGGGAGTTCTGTCCTACGAGCAGTGCTTC
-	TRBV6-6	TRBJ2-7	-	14	CASSYQAQSYEQYF	TGTGCCAGCAGTTACCAGGCCCAGTCCTACGAGCAGTACTTC
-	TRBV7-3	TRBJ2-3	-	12	CASSPSPDTQYF	TGTGCCAGCAGCCCCTCGCCAGATACGCAGTATTTT
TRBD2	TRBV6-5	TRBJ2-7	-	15	CASSYSTGGSYEQYF	TGTGCCAGCAGTTACTCCACGGGAGGATCCTACGAGCAGTACTTC
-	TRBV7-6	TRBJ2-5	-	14	CASSLTRGQETQYF	TGTGCCAGCAGCCTTACTAGGGGACAAGAGACCCAGTACTTC
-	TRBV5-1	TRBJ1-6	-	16	CASSLEQLSLNSPLHF	TGCGCCAGCAGCTTGGAACAGCTATCCCTTAATTCACCCCTCCACTTT